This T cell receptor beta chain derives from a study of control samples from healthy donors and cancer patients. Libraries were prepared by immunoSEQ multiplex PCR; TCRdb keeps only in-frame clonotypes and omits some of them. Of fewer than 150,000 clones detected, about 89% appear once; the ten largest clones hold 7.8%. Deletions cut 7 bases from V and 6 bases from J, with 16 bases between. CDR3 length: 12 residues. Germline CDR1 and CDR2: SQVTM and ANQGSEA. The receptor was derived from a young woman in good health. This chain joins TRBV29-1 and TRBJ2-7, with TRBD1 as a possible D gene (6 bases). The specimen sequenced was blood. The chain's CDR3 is CSAARGQIEQYF. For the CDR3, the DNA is TGCAGCGCTGCCCGAGGACAGATCGAGCAGTACTTC.